This entry describes one TCR beta chain. This receptor's antigen is unknown. Its ends do not fully match the called genes, so a read error is possible. Including cysteine and phenylalanine, the CDR3 has 15 amino acids. Only the CDR3 part of the read is kept: 45 bases, read in frame from the first base. According to the germline V gene (reference sequence), CDR1 reads SEHNR and CDR2 reads FQNEAQ. The sample is drawn from a study of T cells in Graves' hyperthyroidism and ophthalmopathy (dated by TCRdb to between 2018 and 2021). A note on the overall study: TCR V-J signatures able to tell the groups apart were searched for in a discovery cohort of some 100 patients, of whom more than 40 had Graves' ophthalmopathy and under 65 had stable Graves' hyperthyroidism. An independent validation cohort of 18 to 20 hyperthyroidism patients and about 16 patients who later progressed to ophthalmopathy tested prospective prediction of ophthalmopathy. The roughly 94 discovery patients were randomly divided into training and test sets at a 7:3 ratio. The study also compared thyroid tissue and blood T-cell repertoires from several Graves' hyperthyroidism patients. Once sampling was done, hyperthyroidism patients were given methimazole at a starting dose of 30 mg daily, whereas ophthalmopathy patients were given high-dose intravenous methylprednisolone. According to the paper, TCR Vbeta CDR3 sequencing was carried out on more than 120 peripheral blood samples, which came from 40 to 45 ophthalmopathy, fewer than 80 hyperthyroidism and roughly 17 progressor patients.

A patient counted as having stable Graves' hyperthyroidism if no progression to ophthalmopathy occurred over 18 months of follow-up. Hyperthyroidism patients were newly diagnosed, had a disease duration of under 2 months, and were aged 18 to 65 years. Any patient with an uncontrolled infection, another autoimmune disease, pregnancy or lactation was excluded. Diagnoses were established on the basis of clinical symptoms, serum thyroxine and TRAb, thyroid ultrasound, and orbital computed tomography. Total RNA was extracted using Trizol reagent, and RNA quality was assessed on an Agilent 2100 Bioanalyzer. The paper's findings and limits, for the study overall: Ophthalmopathy was separated from stable hyperthyroidism by a 13 V-J signature model, with approximately 85% sensitivity and approximately 81% specificity obtained in cross-validation and 80%/75% obtained in testing. Most expanded thyroid clonotypes (frequency above 0.001) were also detected in blood, a finding suggesting that blood repertoires may reflect thyroid immune responses. Sample size was not statistically predetermined, and investigators were not blinded to group allocation. During validation, the model predicted progression to ophthalmopathy a median of approximately six months ahead of onset, with just under 71% sensitivity and roughly 72% specificity.

The TCR beta CDR3 regions were amplified from the RNA transcripts. The TCR CDR3 was subjected to a first round of RT-PCR using the HTBI primer set and the Qiagen OneStep RT-PCR kit. Libraries were constructed in a second round of multiplex PCR, after which size selection and purification were carried out. Paired-end sequencing of the libraries was performed with 100 bp reads on an Illumina HiSeq2000. On the study's bioinformatics: SOAPnuke was used to process the raw data, with reads discarded if the reads contained adapters or uncalled bases, had a mean Phred below 15, or lacked an exact constant-primer or identifier match. COPE v1.2.5 was used to merge the high-quality paired reads, and each unique nucleotide sequence was defined as a clonotype. MiTCR v1.1 was used to align clonotypes to the IMGT TRBV, TRBD and TRBJ reference segments. Only V-J combinations with frequency above 0.0001, covering 99.2% of repertoires, were analysed. The TCS score was defined as F50 (clonal expansion) divided by E x V (chaos), with BLOSUM62-based TCRdist calculated between CDR3 peptides within each V-J. Welch's t-statistics and random forest reduced roughly 500 V-J features to roughly 13, which were used in a naive Bayes classifier (R e1071). Using fastp trimming at Q25 and MiXCR clonotype assembly, TCRdb reanalyzed the public sequencing data and kept in-frame beta chains. One record per CDR3 amino acid sequence lists the most common genes and DNA. These V and J calls derive from TCRdb rather than the authors' analysis. This sample lists 600,000 or so distinct CDR3 sequences; 40% to 55% were detected once. The ten largest clones add up to roughly 8.2% of the sample.

The TCR sequence derives from a young woman with Graves' hyperthyroidism. Donor details come from another sample of the same person, matched by shared clones. The sample was peripheral blood or thyroid tissue (not recorded which). The receptor chain draws on TRBV7-9 and TRBJ2-7, with 7 bases aligning to TRBD2. The CDR3 is CASSQGPSGTYGQYF. The DNA sequence is as follows: TGTGCCAGCAGCCAAGGGCCTAGCGGAACCTACGGGCAGTACTTC.